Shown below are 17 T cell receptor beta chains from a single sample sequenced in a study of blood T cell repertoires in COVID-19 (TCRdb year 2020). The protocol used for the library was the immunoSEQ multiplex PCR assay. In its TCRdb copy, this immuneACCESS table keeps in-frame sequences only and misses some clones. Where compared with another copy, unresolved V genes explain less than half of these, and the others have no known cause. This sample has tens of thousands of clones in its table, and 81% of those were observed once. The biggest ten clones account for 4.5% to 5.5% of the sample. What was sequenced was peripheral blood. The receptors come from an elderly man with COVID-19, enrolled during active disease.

CDR3 region: CAWSVGLGTGNSPLHF. CDR3 nucleotides: TGTGCCTGGAGTGTGGGATTAGGGACTGGGAATTCACCCCTCCACTTT. This chain uses TRBV30 with TRBJ1-6; possible D gene TRBD1, 5 bases. From germline, CDR1 is GTSNPN and CDR2 SVGIG (reference sequence). This CDR3 has 16 residues. V was cut by 0 bases and J by 7 bases, with 16 bases left in between.

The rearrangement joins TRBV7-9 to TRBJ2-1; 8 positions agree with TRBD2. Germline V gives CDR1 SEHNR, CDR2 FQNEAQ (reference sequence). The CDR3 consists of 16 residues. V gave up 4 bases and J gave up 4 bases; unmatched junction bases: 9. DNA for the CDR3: TGTGCCAGCAGCTCCGGCAAAGCGGGGGTTTACAATGAGCAGTTCTTC. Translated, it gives CASSSGKAGVYNEQFF.

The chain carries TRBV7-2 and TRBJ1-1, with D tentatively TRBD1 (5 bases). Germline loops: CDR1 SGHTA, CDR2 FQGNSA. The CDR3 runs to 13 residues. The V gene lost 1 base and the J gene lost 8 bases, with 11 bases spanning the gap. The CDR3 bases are TGTGCCAGCAGCTTAGAGGTGGGGCGGGAAGCTTTCTTT. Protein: CASSLEVGREAFF.

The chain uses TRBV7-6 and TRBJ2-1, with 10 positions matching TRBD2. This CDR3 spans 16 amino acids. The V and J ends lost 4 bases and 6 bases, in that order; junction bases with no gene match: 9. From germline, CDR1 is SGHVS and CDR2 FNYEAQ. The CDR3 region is CASSSQREGRGNEQFF. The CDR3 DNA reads TGTGCCAGCAGCTCTCAGCGGGAGGGCCGTGGCAATGAGCAGTTCTTC. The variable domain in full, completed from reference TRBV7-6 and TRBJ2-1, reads GAGVSQSPRYKVTKRGQDVALRCDPISGHVSLYWYRQALGQGPEFLTYFNYEAQQDKSGLPNDRFSAERPEGSISTLTIQRTEQRDSAMYRCASSSQREGRGNEQFFGPGTRLTVL.

The DNA for the CDR3 is TGTGCCAGCAGCTTAGCACAGGGGGTGATCGGGGAGCTGTTTTTT. Protein sequence: CASSLAQGVIGELFF. This rearrangement joins TRBV7-9 to TRBJ2-2, with TRBD1 matching 8 bases. This CDR3 region has 15 residues. Germline trimming cut 0 bases from V and 7 bases from J; bases unmatched to any gene: 4. In germline, CDR1 is SEHNR, CDR2 FQNEAQ (reference sequence).

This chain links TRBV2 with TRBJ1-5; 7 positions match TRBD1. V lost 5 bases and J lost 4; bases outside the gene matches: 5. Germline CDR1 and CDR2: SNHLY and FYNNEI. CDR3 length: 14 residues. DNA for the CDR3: TGTGCCAGCAGTCCCCGGACAGGTAATCAGCCCCAGCATTTT. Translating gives CASSPRTGNQPQHF.

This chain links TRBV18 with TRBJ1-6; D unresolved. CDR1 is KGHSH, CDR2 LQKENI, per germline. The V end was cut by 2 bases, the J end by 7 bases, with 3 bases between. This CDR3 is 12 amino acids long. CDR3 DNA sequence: TGTGCCAGCTCACCAGCGAATTCACCCCTCCACTTT. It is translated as CASSPANSPLHF.

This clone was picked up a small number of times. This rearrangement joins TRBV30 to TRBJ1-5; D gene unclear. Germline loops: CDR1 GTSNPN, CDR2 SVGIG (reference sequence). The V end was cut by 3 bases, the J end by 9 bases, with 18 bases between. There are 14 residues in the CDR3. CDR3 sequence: CAWSHANSYGPQHF. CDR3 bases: TGTGCCTGGAGCCATGCTAATTCTTACGGGCCCCAGCATTTT.

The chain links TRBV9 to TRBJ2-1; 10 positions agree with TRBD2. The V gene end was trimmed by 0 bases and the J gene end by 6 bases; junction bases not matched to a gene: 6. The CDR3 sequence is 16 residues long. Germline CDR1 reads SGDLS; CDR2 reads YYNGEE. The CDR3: CASSVALAGAGNEQFF. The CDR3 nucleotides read TGTGCCAGCAGCGTAGCTCTAGCGGGAGCGGGCAATGAGCAGTTCTTC. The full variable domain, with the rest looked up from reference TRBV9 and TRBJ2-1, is DSGVTQTPKHLITATGQRVTLRCSPRSGDLSVYWYQQSLDQGLQFLIQYYNGEERAKGNILERFSAQQFPDLHSELNLSSLELGDSALYFCASSVALAGAGNEQFFGPGTRLTVL.

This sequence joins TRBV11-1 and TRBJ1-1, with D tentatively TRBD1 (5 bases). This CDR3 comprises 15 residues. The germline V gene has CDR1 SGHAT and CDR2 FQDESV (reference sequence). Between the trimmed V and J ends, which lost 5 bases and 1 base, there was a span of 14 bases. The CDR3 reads CASSRLTGTNTEAFF. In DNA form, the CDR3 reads TGTGCCAGCAGCCGATTAACAGGAACGAACACTGAAGCTTTCTTT.

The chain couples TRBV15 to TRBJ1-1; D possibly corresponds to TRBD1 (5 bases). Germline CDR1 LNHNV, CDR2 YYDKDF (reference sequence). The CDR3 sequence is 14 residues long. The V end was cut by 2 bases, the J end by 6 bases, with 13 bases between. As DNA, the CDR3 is TGTGCCACCAGCAGAAATGGGAGGGGCCCTGAAGCTTTCTTT. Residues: CATSRNGRGPEAFF.

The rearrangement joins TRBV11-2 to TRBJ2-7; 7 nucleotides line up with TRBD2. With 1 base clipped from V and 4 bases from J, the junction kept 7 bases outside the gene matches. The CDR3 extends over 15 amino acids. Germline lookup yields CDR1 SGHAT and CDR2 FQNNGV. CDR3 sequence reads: CASSLVSGTLYEQYF. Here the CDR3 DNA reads TGTGCCAGCAGCTTAGTCAGCGGGACCCTTTACGAGCAGTACTTC.

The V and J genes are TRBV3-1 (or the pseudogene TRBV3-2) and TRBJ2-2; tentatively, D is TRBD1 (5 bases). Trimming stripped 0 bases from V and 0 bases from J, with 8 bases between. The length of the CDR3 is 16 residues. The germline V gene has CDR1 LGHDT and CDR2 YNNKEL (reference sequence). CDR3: CASSQDRGSNTGELFF. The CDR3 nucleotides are TGTGCCAGCAGCCAAGATAGGGGTTCGAACACCGGGGAGCTGTTTTTT.

In nucleotides, the CDR3 is TGTGCCAGCAGGGGAGAGCGGGGGATTTACAATGAGCAGTTCTTC. This sequence encodes CASRGERGIYNEQFF. The rearrangement links TRBV7-2 to TRBJ2-1, with 8 bases fitting TRBD2. CDR3 size: 15 residues. V lost 6 bases, J lost 4 bases, and 8 bases stayed unmatched. Germline CDR1 SGHTA, CDR2 FQGNSA.

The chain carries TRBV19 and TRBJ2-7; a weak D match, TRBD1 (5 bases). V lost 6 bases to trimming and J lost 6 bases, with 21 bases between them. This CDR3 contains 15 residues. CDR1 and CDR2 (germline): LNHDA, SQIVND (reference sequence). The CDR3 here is CASSSKGILLSEQYF. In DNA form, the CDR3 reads TGTGCCAGTAGCTCGAAGGGGATTTTGTTAAGCGAGCAGTACTTC.

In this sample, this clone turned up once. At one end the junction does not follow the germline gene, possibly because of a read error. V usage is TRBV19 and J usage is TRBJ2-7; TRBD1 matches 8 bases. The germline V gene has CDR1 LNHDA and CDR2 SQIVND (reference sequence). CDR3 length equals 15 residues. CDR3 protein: CASSTTGGNVFEQYF. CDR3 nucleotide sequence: TGTGCTAGTAGTACCACAGGGGGAAATGTCTTCGAGCAGTACTTC. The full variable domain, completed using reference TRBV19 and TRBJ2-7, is DGGITQSPKYLFRKEGQNVTLSCEQNLNHDAMYWYRQDPGQGLRLIYYSQIVNDFQKGDIAEGYSVSREKKESFPLTVTSAQKNPTAFYLCASSTTGGNVFEQYFGPGTRLTVT.

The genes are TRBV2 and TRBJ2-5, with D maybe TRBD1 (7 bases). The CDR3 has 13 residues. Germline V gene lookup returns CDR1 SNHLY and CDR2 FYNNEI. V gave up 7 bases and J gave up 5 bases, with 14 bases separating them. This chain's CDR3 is CASNPTGRETQYF. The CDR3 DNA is TGTGCCAGCAATCCGACAGGGAGGGAGACCCAGTACTTC. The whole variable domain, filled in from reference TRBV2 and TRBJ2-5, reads EPEVTQTPSHQVTQMGQEVILRCVPISNHLYFYWYRQILGQKVEFLVSFYNNEISEKSEIFDDQFSVERPDGSNFTLKIRSTKLEDSAMYFCASNPTGRETQYFGPGTRLLVL.